The 15 T cell receptor beta chains below all came from one sample that was sequenced in a study of T cell responses to AZD1222 COVID-19 vaccine. Sequencing used immunoSEQ multiplex PCR; TCRdb keeps in-frame clones, though not all of them. This table holds 100,000 to 150,000 clones, approximately 90% found once. Sequenced here: peripheral blood, sampled 28 days after the second AZD1222 dose. The source of these receptors is an adult who received the AZD1222 COVID-19 vaccine.

V and J are TRBV6-5 and TRBJ1-6, with no clear D. The CDR3 totals 13 residues. Germline assignment: CDR1 MNHEY and CDR2 SVGAGI. The V gene lost 6 bases and the J gene lost 7 bases, with 10 bases spanning the gap. The CDR3 DNA is TGTGCCAGCAGAAGAAGGAGGAATTCACCCCTCCACTTT. The encoded protein is CASRRRRNSPLHF.

The chain joins TRBV24-1 to TRBJ1-1; D not resolved. Germline CDR1 KGHDR, CDR2 SFDVKD. Trimming left V 3 bases short and J 8 bases short, with 6 bases between. The CDR3 runs 11 residues. The CDR3 DNA is TGTGCCACCAGTGATGAGGGAGAAGCTTTCTTT. Its protein is CATSDEGEAFF.

This chain links TRBV27 with TRBJ1-2; tentative D call: TRBD1 (6 bases). V was shortened by 3 bases and J by 6 bases, with 11 bases between the two germline ends. The CDR3 loop spans 13 amino acids. Germline V gene sequence: CDR1 MNHEY, CDR2 SMNVEV (reference sequence). The CDR3 region has the DNA TGTGCCAGCAGTTTGAGGCAGGGGCATGGCTACACCTTC. This encodes CASSLRQGHGYTF.

This clone was seen only once. J is TRBJ2-3 and V is TRBV18; 9 nucleotides line up with TRBD1. Trimming removed 6 bases from V and 0 bases from J; junction bases left unmatched: 7. The CDR3 has 16 amino acids. Germline V gene lookup returns CDR1 KGHSH and CDR2 LQKENI. CDR3: CASSDGQGLSTDTQYF. As DNA, the CDR3 is TGTGCCAGCTCGGACGGACAGGGGTTGAGCACAGATACGCAGTATTTT.

CDR3 region: CASSLGTGNQPQHF. The CDR3 DNA reads TGCGCCAGCAGCCTAGGGACAGGGAATCAGCCCCAGCATTTT. The chain uses TRBV5-1 and TRBJ1-5, with 9 bases aligning to TRBD1. Trimming removed 4 bases from V and 4 bases from J; junction bases left unmatched: 3. The CDR3 consists of 14 residues. Germline V gene lookup returns CDR1 SGHRS and CDR2 YFSETQ.

This rearrangement joins TRBV24-1 to TRBJ2-2; D is uncertain. Germline lookup yields CDR1 KGHDR and CDR2 SFDVKD. V was cut by 4 bases and J by 1 base, with 9 bases left in between. The CDR3 has 15 amino acids. CDR3 loop: CATSDPDGNTGELFF. CDR3 coding DNA: TGTGCCACCAGTGACCCCGACGGGAACACCGGGGAGCTGTTTTTT.

The chain links TRBV27 to TRBJ2-7; tentatively, D is TRBD2 (5 bases). The CDR3 covers 14 residues. Deletions cut 3 bases from V and 0 bases from J, with 9 bases between. Germline V gene sequence: CDR1 MNHEY, CDR2 SMNVEV (reference sequence). As DNA, the CDR3 is TGTGCCAGCAGTTTTCGGGAAAGCTCCTACGAGCAGTACTTC. Protein sequence: CASSFRESSYEQYF.

The chain carries TRBV21-1 and TRBJ1-2. TRBV21-1 is termed a pseudogene. The CDR3 has 13 amino acids. The CDR3 sequence is CARAPGSDYGYTF. The CDR3 DNA follows: TGTGCCAGAGCTCCTGGTTCAGACTATGGCTACACCTTC.

The chain is built from TRBV5-1 and TRBJ2-5; 13 bases fit TRBD2. The CDR3 extends over 15 amino acids. Germline trimming cut 0 bases from V and 4 bases from J; bases unmatched to any gene: 0. CDR1 SGHRS and CDR2 YFSETQ come from the germline V gene. CDR3 residues: CASSLGLAGGETQYF. CDR3 bases: TGCGCCAGCAGCTTGGGACTAGCGGGAGGAGAGACCCAGTACTTC.

The chain combines TRBV2 with TRBJ1-1, with 7 positions matching TRBD1. Germline values: CDR1 SNHLY, CDR2 FYNNEI. The ends lost 7 bases at V and 6 bases at J; junction bases unmatched: 8. The CDR3 covers 13 residues. The CDR3 sequence: CASNKDREPEAFF. CDR3 nucleotide sequence: TGTGCCAGCAACAAAGACAGGGAGCCTGAAGCTTTCTTT.

This chain joins TRBV5-1 and TRBJ2-2; D possibly uses TRBD1 or TRBD2 (5 bases each). CDR1 SGHRS and CDR2 YFSETQ come from the germline V gene. This CDR3 comprises 14 residues. V was clipped by 4 bases and J by 2 bases, with 9 bases between them. The CDR3 DNA reads TGCGCCAGCAGCAGCGGACAAAACACCGGGGAGCTGTTTTTT. As protein: CASSSGQNTGELFF. The full variable domain, with the rest looked up from reference TRBV5-1 and TRBJ2-2, is KAGVTQTPRYLIKTRGQQVTLSCSPISGHRSVSWYQQTPGQGLQFLFEYFSETQRNKGNFPGRFSGRQFSNSRSEMNVSTLELGDSALYLCASSSGQNTGELFFGEGSRLTVL.

The V gene is TRBV6-1, the J gene TRBJ1-3; TRBD1 matches 7 bases. This CDR3 is built from 16 residues. Germline loops: CDR1 MNHNS, CDR2 SASEGT. Trimming cost V 6 bases and J 1 base; bases outside gene matches: 9. Here the CDR3 DNA reads TGTGCCAGCAGGGAAACGAAACAGGGGTCTGGAAACACCATATATTTT. It is translated as CASRETKQGSGNTIYF.

This chain uses TRBV5-1 with TRBJ1-2; D is uncertain. The CDR3 extends over 13 amino acids. The germline V and J ends were trimmed by 0 bases and 6 bases, with 9 bases remaining between them. CDR1 is SGHRS, CDR2 YFSETQ, per germline. CDR3 amino acids: CASSLDRLNGYTF. DNA of the CDR3: TGCGCCAGCAGCTTGGATCGTTTGAATGGCTACACCTTC.

The V gene is TRBV7-9, the J gene TRBJ2-7; no firm D call. V shed 5 bases and J shed 1 base, with 6 bases lying between them. Germline V gene sequence: CDR1 SEHNR, CDR2 FQNEAQ (reference sequence). The CDR3 loop spans 12 amino acids. CDR3 DNA: TGTGCCAGCAGCGATCAATCCTACGAGCAGTACTTC. Protein sequence: CASSDQSYEQYF.

The V gene is TRBV28, the J gene TRBJ2-7; the D gene is possibly TRBD1 (6 bases). Germline-derived CDR1 and CDR2 are MDHEN and SYDVKM. The CDR3 has 17 amino acids. The V end lost 6 bases, the J end lost 5 bases, and 26 bases lay between the germline ends. The CDR3 protein is CASSDPETTGTWDEQYF. The DNA of the CDR3 is TGTGCCAGCAGCGATCCGGAGACGACAGGTACTTGGGACGAGCAGTACTTC.